Below are 23 T cell receptor beta chains sequenced from a single sample in a study of T cells in Graves' hyperthyroidism and ophthalmopathy (dated by TCRdb to the late 2010s). Libraries came from multiplex PCR. Instrument on record: Illumina HiSeq 2000. Amplification of TCR beta CDR3 regions was carried out from RNA transcripts. The first round of RT-PCR for the TCR CDR3 was performed with the HTBI primer set and the Qiagen OneStep RT-PCR kit. TCRdb trimmed public reads at Q25 via fastp, called clones via MiXCR and kept in-frame beta chains. Every CDR3 protein is listed once, alongside the most common genes and DNA of its rows. The sample table records 600,000 or so distinct CDR3 sequences; around 42% of these occur just once. The top ten clones comprise 8.2% of the sample. The sequenced sample consisted of peripheral blood or thyroid tissue (not recorded which). The receptors were gathered from a woman aged 18-29 years with Graves' hyperthyroidism. Donor details come from another sample of the same person, matched by shared clones.

Points on this clonotype: With a much larger clone just one base away, this may be a read error. The CDR3 loop reads CSVQLGIYERYF. DNA for the CDR3: TGCAGCGTTCAATTAGGCATCTACGAGCGGTACTTC. V gene TRBV29-1 combines with J gene TRBJ2-7; D is unclear. Germline V lookup: CDR1 SQVTM, CDR2 ANQGSEA. The CDR3 runs to 12 residues.

The rearrangement links TRBV2 to TRBJ2-2; tentatively, D is TRBD2 (6 bases). V was cut by 5 bases and J by 3 bases, with 19 bases left in between. This CDR3 has 17 residues. Germline V CDR1 and CDR2: SNHLY, FYNNEI. CDR3 in DNA: TGTGCCAGCAGTTCGCTCCAAGCGGGTCCTCACACCGGGGAGCTGTTTTTT. It codes for CASSSLQAGPHTGELFF.

The gene calls are TRBV7-8 and TRBJ1-6, with D possibly TRBD1 on 6 matching bases. With 7 bases removed from V and 9 bases from J, the gap between germline ends came to 16 bases. Germline assignment: CDR1 SGHVS and CDR2 FQNEAQ. CDR3 length: 14 residues. The CDR3 DNA reads as TGTGCCAGCAATTCACAGGGAACAGGTTCACCCCTCCACTTT. Translating it yields CASNSQGTGSPLHF.

This clonotype has just a few counts. The J gene is TRBJ1-4, the V gene TRBV2; no reliable D call. Trimming pared 6 bases from V and 7 bases from J, leaving 15 bases between. Looked up from germline, CDR1 is SNHLY and CDR2 is FYNNEI. This CDR3 has 14 residues. In nucleotides, the CDR3 is TGTGCCAGCAGCTTTAAATTATTTGGTGAAAAACTGTTTTTT. It specifies CASSFKLFGEKLFF.

In this sample, this clonotype turned up many times. In DNA form, the CDR3 reads TGTGCCAGCAGCGTAGAGCAGGGGGCGAGCAATTCACCCCTCCACTTT. As protein: CASSVEQGASNSPLHF. The gene calls are TRBV9 and TRBJ1-6, with TRBD1 identical over 8 bases. Germline V gene sequence: CDR1 SGDLS, CDR2 YYNGEE. With V trimmed by 0 bases and J by 7 bases, 6 bases remained unmatched. The CDR3 contains 16 residues. The full variable domain, in which reference TRBV9 and TRBJ1-6 provide the parts outside the CDR3, is DSGVTQTPKHLITATGQRVTLRCSPRSGDLSVYWYQQSLDQGLQFLIQYYNGEERAKGNILERFSAQQFPDLHSELNLSSLELGDSALYFCASSVEQGASNSPLHFGNGTRLTVT.

This clonotype was observed many times. This chain connects TRBV7-2 to TRBJ2-6; 8 nucleotides match TRBD1. CDR3 length equals 15 residues. The germline V gene has CDR1 SGHTA and CDR2 FQGNSA. The J segment lost 3 bases and the V segment lost 5 bases, leaving 3 bases of the junction unmatched. The CDR3 sequence: CASSMDRVGANVLTF. DNA for the CDR3: TGTGCCAGCAGCATGGACAGGGTTGGGGCCAACGTCCTGACTTTC. Looking up the rest from reference TRBV7-2 and TRBJ2-6 gives the full variable domain: GAGVSQSPSNKVTEKGKDVELRCDPISGHTALYWYRQSLGQGLEFLIYFQGNSAPDKSGLPSDRFSAERTGGSVSTLTIQRTQQEDSAVYLCASSMDRVGANVLTFGAGSRLTVL.

The chain is built from TRBV2 and TRBJ1-6; TRBD1 matches 9 bases. CDR1 and CDR2 from the germline V gene are SNHLY and FYNNEI. The CDR3 totals 18 residues. V lost 1 base to trimming and J lost 2 bases; unmatched junction nucleotides: 6. In DNA form, the CDR3 reads TGTGCCAGCAGTGAAGACGGGGACAGGGAGACCTATAATTCACCCCTCCACTTT. Its protein is CASSEDGDRETYNSPLHF.

Remarks on this clonotype: Possible read error: a much larger clone is one base away. The chain carries TRBV24-1 and TRBJ1-1, with D possibly TRBD1 on 5 matching bases. CDR3 length: 15 amino acids. V dropped 5 bases and J dropped 3 bases, with 15 bases sitting between them. The germline V gene has CDR1 KGHDR and CDR2 SFDVKD. The CDR3, as DNA: TGTGCCACCAGTGCTAGGGGCGAAGGAGACACTGAAGCTTTCTTT. This codes for CATSARGEGDTEAFF.

This clonotype was seen a few times. The germline gene is not matched at one end of the junction; a read error may be the cause. This chain uses TRBV2 with TRBJ1-2, with D perhaps TRBD1 (5 bases). The germline V gene encodes CDR1 SNHLY and CDR2 FYNNEI. The CDR3 length is 13 residues. The CDR3 DNA reads as TGCGCCAGCAGCCTAAGCGAGGGGTATGGCTACACCTTC. It translates to CASSLSEGYGYTF.

This clonotype was seen many times. V gene TRBV20-1 combines with J gene TRBJ1-6; perhaps TRBD1 as D (6 bases). V was shortened by 3 bases and J by 9 bases, with 18 bases between the two germline ends. The CDR3 runs 15 residues. The germline V gene encodes CDR1 DFQATT and CDR2 SNEGSKA (reference sequence). DNA for the CDR3: TGCAGTGCTAGTCGAGGGACACTAGGTCGTTCACCCCTCCACTTT. The encoded protein is CSASRGTLGRSPLHF.

This clonotype was observed at least ten times. Sequence at one end of the junction differs from germline and may be a read error. The genes are TRBV29-1 and TRBJ2-7, with 8 bases lining up with TRBD2. From germline, CDR1 is SQVTM and CDR2 ANQGSEA. This CDR3 is built from 14 residues. CDR3 sequence: CSVEVSGGSYEQYF. CDR3 nucleotide sequence: TGCAGCGTGGAAGTGAGCGGGGGAAGCTACGAGCAGTACTTC.

This clonotype came up a few times. This sequence joins TRBV7-9 and TRBJ2-7; 8 nucleotides line up with TRBD1. The CDR3 contains 13 residues. Per germline, CDR1 SEHNR and CDR2 FQNEAQ (reference sequence). After removal of 5 bases from V and 5 bases from J, the junction contained 5 bases not matched to a gene. The DNA of the CDR3 is TGTGCCAGCAGCCCCAGGACAGGGCACGAGCAGTACTTC. Protein product: CASSPRTGHEQYF. Using reference TRBV7-9 and TRBJ2-7 for the parts outside the CDR3, the full variable domain is DTGVSQNPRHKITKRGQNVTFRCDPISEHNRLYWYRQTLGQGPEFLTYFQNEAQLEKSRLLSDRFSAERPKGSFSTLEIQRTEQGDSAMYLCASSPRTGHEQYFGPGTRLTVT.

With regard to this clonotype: A much larger clone differs by one base, so this may be a read error. The chain joins TRBV9 to TRBJ1-2; TRBD1 might be the D (6 bases). Germline CDR1 SGDLS, CDR2 YYNGEE. Trimming removed 0 bases at V and 0 bases at J, with 9 bases between. The CDR3 has 15 residues. This CDR3 is CASSVAGEANYGYTF. CDR3 coding DNA: TGTGCCAGCAGCGTAGCAGGGGAAGCTAACTATGGCTACACCTTC.

A single count supports this clonotype. A junction end diverges from the germline sequence, so it may reflect a read error. The chain recombines TRBV6-5 with TRBJ1-6; 9 bases line up with TRBD1. The length of the CDR3 is 15 residues. Germline loops: CDR1 MNHEY, CDR2 SVGAGI. For the CDR3, the DNA is TGTGCCATCAGTTACCTGGGACAGGGATCCTCACCCCTCCACTTT. Translating gives CAISYLGQGSSPLHF.

The chain combines TRBV7-2 with TRBJ2-6; 7 nucleotides agree with TRBD2. The V segment lost 2 bases and the J segment 9 bases; nucleotides outside the gene matches: 7. Germline values: CDR1 SGHTA, CDR2 FQGNSA. CDR3 size: 15 residues. CDR3 loop: CASSLRPGGSNVLTF. The CDR3 nucleotides are TGTGCCAGCAGCTTAAGGCCCGGGGGGAGCAACGTCCTGACTTTC.

The V and J genes are TRBV2 and TRBJ2-7; 7 nucleotides align to TRBD1. Looked up from germline, CDR1 is SNHLY and CDR2 is FYNNEI. The CDR3 contains 14 residues. V was pared by 8 bases and J by 3 bases, with 10 bases of the junction left unmatched. The CDR3 sequence is CASVIWTGHYEQYF. CDR3 nucleotide sequence: TGTGCCAGCGTGATTTGGACAGGCCACTACGAGCAGTACTTC.

The chain combines TRBV7-6 with TRBJ2-7, with a possible D match to TRBD1 (6 bases). CDR1 and CDR2 from the germline V gene are SGHVS and FNYEAQ. This CDR3 contains 11 residues. Trimming took off 11 bases at V and 5 bases at J, with 13 bases between the two ends. CDR3 region: CASRGSDEQYF. The CDR3 nucleotides read TGTGCCTCCAGGGGTAGCGACGAGCAGTACTTC.

This clonotype was detected a few times. V usage is TRBV6-1 and J usage is TRBJ1-2; no reliable D call. The germline V gene encodes CDR1 MNHNS and CDR2 SASEGT. Trimming removed 0 bases from V and 3 bases from J, with 11 bases in between. This CDR3 contains 15 residues. The CDR3 DNA reads as TGTGCCAGCAGTGAAGCGCCCGGCAGCTACTATGGCTACACCTTC. As protein: CASSEAPGSYYGYTF.

This clonotype was seen many times. V and J are TRBV7-8 and TRBJ2-7; 14 bases match TRBD2. J lost 12 bases, V lost 3 bases, and 7 bases had no gene match. The CDR3 contains 14 residues. From germline, CDR1 is SGHVS and CDR2 FQNEAQ. In DNA form, the CDR3 reads TGTGCCAGCAGCTTGGGACTAGCGGGAGATCGGCGGTACTTC. Residues: CASSLGLAGDRRYF.

This clonotype showed up many times. This rearrangement joins TRBV6-1 to TRBJ2-7; a possible D gene is TRBD1 (6 bases). V lost 6 bases, J lost 7 bases, and 22 bases lay in between. The CDR3 is 15 residues long. The germline V gene encodes CDR1 MNHNS and CDR2 SASEGT. CDR3 sequence reads: CASRQKPSGANEQYF. The CDR3 region has the DNA TGTGCCAGCAGACAAAAACCCTCAGGGGCTAATGAGCAGTACTTC.

J is TRBJ1-5 and V is TRBV2; D might be TRBD2 (7 bases). The end of the DNA is better explained by TRBJ2-3, so the J call may be wrong. The germline V gene encodes CDR1 SNHLY and CDR2 FYNNEI. The CDR3 spans 14 residues. CDR3: CASRASGGGDTQYF. For the CDR3, the DNA is TGTGCCAGCAGAGCTAGCGGAGGGGGAGATACGCAGTATTTT.

The J gene is TRBJ1-1, the V gene TRBV7-9; 7 bases are a match to TRBD1. Germline values: CDR1 SEHNR, CDR2 FQNEAQ (reference sequence). V shed 5 bases and J 2 bases; nucleotides not matched to a gene: 11. This CDR3 has 16 residues. The CDR3 is CASSPARGQKNTEAFF. The CDR3 nucleotides read TGTGCCAGCAGCCCGGCGCGGGGACAGAAAAACACTGAAGCTTTCTTT.

Concerning this clonotype itself: The junction and the germline gene differ at one end; a read error may be behind it. CDR3 DNA: TGTGCCGTCAGTGAGTCGGGCAGATCCTATGGCTACACCTTC. Translated, it gives CAVSESGRSYGYTF. The chain is built from TRBV10-3 and TRBJ1-2; D is uncertain. Looked up from germline, CDR1 is ENHRY and CDR2 is SYGVKD. The CDR3 contains 14 residues.